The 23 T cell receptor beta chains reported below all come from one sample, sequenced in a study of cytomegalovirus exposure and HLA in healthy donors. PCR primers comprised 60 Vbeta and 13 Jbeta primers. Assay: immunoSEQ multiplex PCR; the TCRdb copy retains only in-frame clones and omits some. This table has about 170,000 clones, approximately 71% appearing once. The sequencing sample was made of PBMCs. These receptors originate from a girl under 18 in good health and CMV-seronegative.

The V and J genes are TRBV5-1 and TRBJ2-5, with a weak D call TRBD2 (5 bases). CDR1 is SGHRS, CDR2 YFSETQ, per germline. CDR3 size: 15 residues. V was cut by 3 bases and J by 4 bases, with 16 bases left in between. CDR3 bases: TGCGCCAGCAGCTATGGAACCAGCCGGGGAGAGACCCAGTACTTC. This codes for CASSYGTSRGETQYF.

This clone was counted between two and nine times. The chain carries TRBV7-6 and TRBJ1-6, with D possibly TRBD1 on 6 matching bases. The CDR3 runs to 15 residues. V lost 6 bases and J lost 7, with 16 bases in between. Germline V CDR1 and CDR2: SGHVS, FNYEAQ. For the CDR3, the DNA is TGTGCCAGCAGGCTGTTTCCGGGACAAAATTCACCCCTCCACTTT. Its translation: CASRLFPGQNSPLHF. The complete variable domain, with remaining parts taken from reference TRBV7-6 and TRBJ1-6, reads GAGVSQSPRYKVTKRGQDVALRCDPISGHVSLYWYRQALGQGPEFLTYFNYEAQQDKSGLPNDRFSAERPEGSISTLTIQRTEQRDSAMYRCASRLFPGQNSPLHFGNGTRLTVT.

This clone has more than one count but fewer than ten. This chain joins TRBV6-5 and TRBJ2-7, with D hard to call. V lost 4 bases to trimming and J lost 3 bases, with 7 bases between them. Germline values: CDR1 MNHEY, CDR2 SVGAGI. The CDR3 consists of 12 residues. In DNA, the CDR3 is TGTGCCAGCAGTTCGACACTCTACGAGCAGTACTTC. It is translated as CASSSTLYEQYF.

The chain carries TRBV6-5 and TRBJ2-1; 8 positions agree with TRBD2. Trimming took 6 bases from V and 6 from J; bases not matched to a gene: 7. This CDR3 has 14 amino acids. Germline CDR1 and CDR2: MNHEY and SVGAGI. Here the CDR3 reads CASRGSGGLNEQFF. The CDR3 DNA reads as TGTGCCAGCAGGGGAAGCGGGGGCCTCAATGAGCAGTTCTTC.

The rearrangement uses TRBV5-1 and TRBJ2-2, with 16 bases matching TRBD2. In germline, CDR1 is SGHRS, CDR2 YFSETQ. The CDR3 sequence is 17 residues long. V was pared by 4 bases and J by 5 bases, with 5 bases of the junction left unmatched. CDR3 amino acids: CASSTGLAGGPTGELFF. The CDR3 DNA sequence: TGCGCCAGCAGCACGGGACTAGCGGGGGGGCCGACCGGGGAGCTGTTTTTT.

This chain's CDR3 is CATSREIRQGFRAEAFF. The CDR3, as DNA: TGTGCCACCAGCAGAGAAATTAGGCAGGGATTTCGAGCTGAAGCTTTCTTT. The chain has TRBV15 and TRBJ1-1, with TRBD1 as a possible D gene (5 bases). Deletions cut 0 bases from V and 6 bases from J, with 20 bases between. The V gene's germline CDR1 is LNHNV and CDR2 YYDKDF (reference sequence). The CDR3 is 17 residues long.

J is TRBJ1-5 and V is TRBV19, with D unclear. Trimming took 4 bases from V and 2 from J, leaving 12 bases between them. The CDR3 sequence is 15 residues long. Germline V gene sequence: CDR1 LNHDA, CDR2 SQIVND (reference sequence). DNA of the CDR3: TGTGCCAGTAGTACCCAGGATAGACGCAATCAGCCCCAGCATTTT. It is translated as CASSTQDRRNQPQHF.

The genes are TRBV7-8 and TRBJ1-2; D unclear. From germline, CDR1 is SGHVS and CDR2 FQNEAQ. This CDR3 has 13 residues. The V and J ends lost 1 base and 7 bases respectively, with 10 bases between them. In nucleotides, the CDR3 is TGTGCCAGCAGCTTAGGTTCAGAGGGTGGCTACACCTTC. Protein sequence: CASSLGSEGGYTF.

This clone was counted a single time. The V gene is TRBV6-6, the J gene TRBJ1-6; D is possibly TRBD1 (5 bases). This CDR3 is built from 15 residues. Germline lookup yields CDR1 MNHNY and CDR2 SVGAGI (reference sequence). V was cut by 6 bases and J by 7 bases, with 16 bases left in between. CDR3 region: CASSPDGTENSPLHF. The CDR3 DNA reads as TGTGCCAGCAGCCCTGACGGGACTGAGAATTCACCCCTCCACTTT.

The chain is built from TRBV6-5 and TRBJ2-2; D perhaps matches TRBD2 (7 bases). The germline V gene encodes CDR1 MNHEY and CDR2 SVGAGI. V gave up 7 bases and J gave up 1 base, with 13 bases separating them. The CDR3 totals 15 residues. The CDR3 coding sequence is TGTGCCAGCATAAAAGGGGGGGTGAACACCGGGGAGCTGTTTTTT. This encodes CASIKGGVNTGELFF.

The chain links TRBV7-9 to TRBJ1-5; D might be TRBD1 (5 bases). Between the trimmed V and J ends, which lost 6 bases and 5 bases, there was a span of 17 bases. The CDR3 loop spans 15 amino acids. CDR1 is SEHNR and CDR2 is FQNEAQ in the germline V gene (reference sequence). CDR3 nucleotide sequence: TGTGCCAGCAGGCAGGGCGGGGGAAGGGATCAGCCCCAGCATTTT. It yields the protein CASRQGGGRDQPQHF.

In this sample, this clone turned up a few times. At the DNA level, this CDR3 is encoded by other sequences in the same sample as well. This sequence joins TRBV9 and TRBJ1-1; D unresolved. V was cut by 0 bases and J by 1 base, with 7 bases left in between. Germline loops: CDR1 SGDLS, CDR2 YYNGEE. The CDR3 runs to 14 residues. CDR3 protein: CASSVGHPNTEAFF. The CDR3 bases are TGTGCCAGCAGCGTAGGACACCCGAACACTGAAGCTTTCTTT.

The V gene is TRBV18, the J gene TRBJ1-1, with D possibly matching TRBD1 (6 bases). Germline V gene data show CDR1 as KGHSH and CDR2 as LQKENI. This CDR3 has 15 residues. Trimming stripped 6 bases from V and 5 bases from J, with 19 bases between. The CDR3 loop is CASSHEGRGQTEAFF. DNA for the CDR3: TGTGCCAGCTCCCACGAAGGCAGGGGTCAAACTGAAGCTTTCTTT.

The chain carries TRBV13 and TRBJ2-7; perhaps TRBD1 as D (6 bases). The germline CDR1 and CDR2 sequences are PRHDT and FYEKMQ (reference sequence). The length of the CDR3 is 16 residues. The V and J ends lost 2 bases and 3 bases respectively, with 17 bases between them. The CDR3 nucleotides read TGTGCCAGCAGCTTAAGGGAACCGGGACAATACTACGAGCAGTACTTC. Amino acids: CASSLREPGQYYEQYF.

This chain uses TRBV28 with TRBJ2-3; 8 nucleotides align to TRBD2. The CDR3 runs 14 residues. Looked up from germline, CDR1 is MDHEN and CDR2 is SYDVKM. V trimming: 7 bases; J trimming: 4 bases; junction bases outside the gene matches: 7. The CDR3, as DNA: TGTGCCAGCAAGGGACTAGGTGTTCCAGATACGCAGTATTTT. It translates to CASKGLGVPDTQYF.

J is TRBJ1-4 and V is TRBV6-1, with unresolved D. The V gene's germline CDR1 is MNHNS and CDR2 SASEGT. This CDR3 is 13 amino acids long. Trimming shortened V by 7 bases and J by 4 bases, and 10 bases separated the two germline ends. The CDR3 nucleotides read TGTGCCAGCACGTCAAACAATAATGAAAAACTGTTTTTT. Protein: CASTSNNNEKLFF.

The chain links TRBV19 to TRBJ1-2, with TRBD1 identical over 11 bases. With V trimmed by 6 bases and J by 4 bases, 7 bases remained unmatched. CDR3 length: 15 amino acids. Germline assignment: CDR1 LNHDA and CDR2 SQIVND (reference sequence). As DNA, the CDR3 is TGTGCCAGTAGCGGACAGGGGGCGGTGTTCTATGGCTACACCTTC. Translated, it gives CASSGQGAVFYGYTF.

The CDR3 reads CATSRDVGDTQYF. CDR3 sequence (DNA): TGTGCCACCTCAAGAGATGTTGGAGATACGCAGTATTTT. The gene calls are TRBV6-1 and TRBJ2-3; D not resolved. The V gene's germline CDR1 is MNHNS and CDR2 SASEGT. The V end lost 10 bases, the J end lost 5 bases, and 16 bases lay between the germline ends. The CDR3 is made up of 13 amino acids.

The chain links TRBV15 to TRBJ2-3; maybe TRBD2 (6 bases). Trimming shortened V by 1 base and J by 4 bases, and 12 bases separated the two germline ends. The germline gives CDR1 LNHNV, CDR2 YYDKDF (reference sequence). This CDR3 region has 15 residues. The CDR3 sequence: CATSRAGVGADTQYF. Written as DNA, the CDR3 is TGTGCCACCAGCAGAGCGGGGGTGGGGGCAGATACGCAGTATTTT.

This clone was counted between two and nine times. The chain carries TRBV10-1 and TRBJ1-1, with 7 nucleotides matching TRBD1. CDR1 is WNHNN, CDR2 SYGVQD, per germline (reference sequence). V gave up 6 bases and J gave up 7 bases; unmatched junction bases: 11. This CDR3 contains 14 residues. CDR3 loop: CASSPGRGLSEAFF. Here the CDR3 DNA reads TGCGCCAGCAGCCCCGGGAGGGGGCTGAGTGAAGCTTTCTTT.

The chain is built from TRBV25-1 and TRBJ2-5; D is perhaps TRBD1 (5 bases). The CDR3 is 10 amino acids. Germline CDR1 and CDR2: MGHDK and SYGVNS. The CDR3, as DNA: TGTGCGGTCCAGGGAGAGACCCAGTACTTC. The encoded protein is CAVQGETQYF.

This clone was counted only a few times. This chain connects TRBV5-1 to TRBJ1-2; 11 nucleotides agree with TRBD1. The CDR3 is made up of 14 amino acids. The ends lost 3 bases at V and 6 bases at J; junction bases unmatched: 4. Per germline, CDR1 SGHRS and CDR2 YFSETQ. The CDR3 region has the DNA TGCGCCAGCAGCTGGGGACAGGGGGTGCATGGCTACACCTTC. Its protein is CASSWGQGVHGYTF.

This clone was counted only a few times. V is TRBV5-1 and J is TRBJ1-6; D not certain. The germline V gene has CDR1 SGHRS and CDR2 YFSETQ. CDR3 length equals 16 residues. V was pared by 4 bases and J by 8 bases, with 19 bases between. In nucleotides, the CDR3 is TGCGCCAGCAGCCCTACAACGGGAATTTTGGATTCACCCCTCCACTTT. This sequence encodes CASSPTTGILDSPLHF.